Listed here are 21 T cell receptor beta chains from one sample, sequenced in a study of a mutant IDH1 vaccine in newly diagnosed glioma. Described time point: week 11, during vaccination. A 20-mer mutant IDH1 peptide at 300 ug was injected subcutaneously with topical imiquimod. The repertoire was sequenced with immunoSEQ multiplex PCR; TCRdb's copy has only in-frame clones and lacks some. The profile shows over 95,000 clones, around 90% of them singletons. Antigens for these TCRs are unknown. Sequencing used PBMCs, obtained from a glioma patient whose treatment included an IDH1 peptide vaccine. These TCRs come from a woman between 45 and 60 years old with glioma.

The chain uses TRBV2 and TRBJ1-1, with D maybe TRBD1 (5 bases). Germline CDR1 SNHLY, CDR2 FYNNEI. This CDR3 spans 13 amino acids. V shed 8 bases and J shed 5 bases, with 15 bases lying between them. The CDR3 bases are TGTGCCAGCGTTCGACAGAGTTGGACTGAAGCTTTCTTT. Protein sequence: CASVRQSWTEAFF.

This chain uses TRBV28 with TRBJ1-5; D not certain. Germline loops: CDR1 MDHEN, CDR2 SYDVKM. V gave up 3 bases and J gave up 2 bases, with 5 bases separating them. The CDR3 is made up of 13 amino acids. In DNA, the CDR3 is TGTGCCAGCAGTTTTCTTGGCAATCAGCCCCAGCATTTT. Encoded protein: CASSFLGNQPQHF.

A single count supports this clone. The chain employs TRBV19 and TRBJ2-1; D ambiguous. Trimming took 4 bases from V and 0 from J, leaving 10 bases between them. CDR1 is LNHDA and CDR2 is SQIVND in the germline V gene (reference sequence). The CDR3 is 15 residues long. CDR3 nucleotide sequence: TGTGCCAGTAGTACGACGGTGAGCTCCTACAATGAGCAGTTCTTC. It is translated as CASSTTVSSYNEQFF.

This clone was detected only a few times. CDR3 protein: CAITDRVGQPQHF. The CDR3 DNA reads as TGTGCCATCACGGACAGGGTGGGACAGCCCCAGCATTTT. The V call is TRBV6-1, the J call TRBJ1-5; 8 bases agree with TRBD1. V trimming: 10 bases; J trimming: 7 bases; junction bases outside the gene matches: 9. The CDR3 spans 13 residues. CDR1 is MNHNS and CDR2 is SASEGT in the germline V gene.

The chain is built from TRBV18 and TRBJ2-3; D ambiguous. Trimming left V 2 bases short and J 2 bases short, with 2 bases between. The CDR3 consists of 12 residues. The germline V gene encodes CDR1 KGHSH and CDR2 LQKENI. The DNA for the CDR3 is TGTGCCAGCTCACCAAACACAGATACGCAGTATTTT. Protein: CASSPNTDTQYF.

This clone was detected only once. A junction end diverges from the germline sequence, so it may reflect a read error. The rearrangement joins TRBV7-7 to TRBJ2-5; D may match TRBD1 or TRBD2 (7 bases each). The length of the CDR3 is 14 residues. The germline CDR1 and CDR2 sequences are SSHAT and FNYEAQ (reference sequence). The CDR3 nucleotides read TGTGCTAGCAGCTTAGCGGGCAGGGGGGAGACCCAGTACTTC. Encoded protein: CASSLAGRGETQYF.

The count of this clone is one. Since the CDR3 does not end with the conserved phenylalanine or tryptophan, this likely comes from a read error. The rearrangement links TRBV29-1 to TRBJ1-2; 9 nucleotides agree with TRBD1. V gave up 5 bases and J gave up 3 bases; unmatched junction bases: 4. The CDR3 is 13 residues long. From germline, CDR1 is SQVTM and CDR2 ANQGSEA. The CDR3 coding sequence is TGCAGCGTTAGGACAGGGGAACACTATGGCTACACCTCC. Amino acids: CSVRTGEHYGYTS.

V and J are TRBV30 and TRBJ1-5; D is unclear. Trimming pared 0 bases from V and 7 bases from J, leaving 10 bases between. The CDR3 loop spans 13 amino acids. CDR1 and CDR2 from the germline V gene are GTSNPN and SVGIG (reference sequence). This chain's CDR3 is CAWSVTLQQPQHF. The DNA of the CDR3 is TGTGCCTGGAGTGTAACGCTGCAACAGCCCCAGCATTTT.

This sequence joins TRBV7-9 and TRBJ2-7; TRBD1 agrees at 8 bases. The CDR3 sequence is 17 residues long. The V gene end was trimmed by 2 bases and the J gene end by 2 bases; junction bases not matched to a gene: 11. Germline values: CDR1 SEHNR, CDR2 FQNEAQ (reference sequence). CDR3 protein: CASSLLRQGLSTYEQYF. The CDR3 region has the DNA TGTGCCAGCAGCTTACTAAGACAGGGGCTTTCTACCTACGAGCAGTACTTC.

The V and J genes are TRBV30 and TRBJ2-7; TRBD2 matches at 15 bases. The germline V gene encodes CDR1 GTSNPN and CDR2 SVGIG (reference sequence). The CDR3 runs to 17 residues. V shed 1 base and J 6 bases; nucleotides not matched to a gene: 10. DNA of the CDR3: TGTGCCTGGAGTGGCCGGACTAGCGGGAGGGCCTCTGGCGAGCAGTACTTC. This encodes CAWSGRTSGRASGEQYF.

The V call is TRBV9, the J call TRBJ2-2; D is possibly TRBD1 or TRBD2 (8 bases each). Trimming stripped 4 bases from V and 5 bases from J, with 15 bases between. The CDR3 runs 15 residues. Germline CDR1 and CDR2: SGDLS and YYNGEE. CDR3 nucleotide sequence: TGTGCCAGCAGCCAGGGGGCTAGCGGGACCGGGGAGCTGTTTTTT. Protein sequence: CASSQGASGTGELFF.

The V call is TRBV2, the J call TRBJ1-4; D perhaps matches TRBD1 (6 bases). CDR1 is SNHLY and CDR2 is FYNNEI in the germline V gene. This CDR3 comprises 16 residues. The germline V and J ends were trimmed by 3 bases and 2 bases, with 13 bases remaining between them. CDR3 sequence: CASSDQGQATNEKLFF. The CDR3 DNA is TGTGCCAGCAGTGACCAGGGGCAGGCGACTAATGAAAAACTGTTTTTT. Drawing the rest from reference TRBV2 and TRBJ1-4, the complete variable domain is EPEVTQTPSHQVTQMGQEVILRCVPISNHLYFYWYRQILGQKVEFLVSFYNNEISEKSEIFDDQFSVERPDGSNFTLKIRSTKLEDSAMYFCASSDQGQATNEKLFFGSGTQLSVL.

The rearrangement joins TRBV10-3 to TRBJ1-1, with 8 bases fitting TRBD1. CDR3 length: 14 residues. V gave up 5 bases and J gave up 2 bases; unmatched junction bases: 4. Germline lookup yields CDR1 ENHRY and CDR2 SYGVKD. CDR3 region: CAISNGQGNTEAFF. CDR3 DNA sequence: TGTGCCATCAGTAATGGACAGGGCAACACTGAAGCTTTCTTT.

This clone appeared a few times. The rearrangement joins TRBV7-9 to TRBJ1-4, with 10 bases matching TRBD1. After removal of 2 bases from V and 2 bases from J, the junction contained 5 bases not matched to a gene. The CDR3 has 17 amino acids. CDR1 SEHNR and CDR2 FQNEAQ come from the germline V gene (reference sequence). Here the CDR3 reads CASSLWTGGRTNEKLFF. The CDR3 DNA reads as TGTGCCAGCAGCTTATGGACAGGGGGGCGTACTAATGAAAAACTGTTTTTT.

V usage is TRBV28 and J usage is TRBJ2-7, with TRBD2 identical over 8 bases. Trimming at V came to 3 bases and at J to 6 bases, leaving 13 bases not matched to a gene. CDR3 size: 16 residues. Looked up from germline, CDR1 is MDHEN and CDR2 is SYDVKM. The CDR3 protein is CASSFSGRAGGREQYF. The CDR3 DNA sequence: TGTGCCAGCAGTTTCTCGGGTCGGGCGGGGGGTCGCGAGCAGTACTTC.

The chain has TRBV7-3 and TRBJ2-2; D is undetermined. Looked up from germline, CDR1 is SGHTA and CDR2 is FQGTGA. The V end was cut by 1 base, the J end by 3 bases, with 6 bases between. The CDR3 has 14 amino acids. CDR3 amino acids: CASSLRPDTGELFF. Written as DNA, the CDR3 is TGTGCCAGCAGCTTAAGACCAGACACCGGGGAGCTGTTTTTT.

The chain links TRBV27 to TRBJ1-2; TRBD1 might be the D (5 bases). Germline lookup yields CDR1 MNHEY and CDR2 SMNVEV (reference sequence). V was clipped by 2 bases and J by 6 bases, with 16 bases between them. The CDR3 is made up of 15 amino acids. The CDR3 loop is CASSLSTRGENGYTF. The CDR3 DNA reads as TGTGCCAGCAGTTTAAGTACAAGGGGCGAAAATGGCTACACCTTC.

The rearrangement uses TRBV6-1 and TRBJ1-1, with 7 positions matching TRBD1. The CDR3 is 14 amino acids. V trimming: 6 bases; J trimming: 1 base; junction bases outside the gene matches: 5. CDR1 is MNHNS, CDR2 SASEGT, per germline. CDR3 region: CASRSRDRNTEAFF. CDR3 coding DNA: TGTGCCAGCAGGTCCCGGGACAGGAACACTGAAGCTTTCTTT.

In DNA form, the CDR3 reads TGTGCCAGCAACTTACCGGGACACCAAAACTATGGCTACACCTTC. Translating gives CASNLPGHQNYGYTF. This rearrangement joins TRBV6-1 to TRBJ1-2; possible D gene TRBD1, 6 bases. From germline, CDR1 is MNHNS and CDR2 SASEGT. Deletions cut 7 bases from V and 2 bases from J, with 17 bases between. The CDR3 spans 15 residues.

The genes are TRBV27 and TRBJ2-7, with D perhaps being TRBD1 or TRBD2 (5 bases each). The V and J ends lost 4 bases and 0 bases respectively, with 10 bases between them. The CDR3 totals 14 residues. The germline V gene has CDR1 MNHEY and CDR2 SMNVEV (reference sequence). The CDR3 coding sequence is TGTGCCAGCAGTTATGGGGACCGCTCCTACGAGCAGTACTTC. Amino acid sequence: CASSYGDRSYEQYF.

CDR3 bases: TGTGCCAGCAGCGCAGCGGGAGTCCCAAGCGAGCAGTACTTC. Amino acids: CASSAAGVPSEQYF. V and J are TRBV9 and TRBJ2-7, with 8 bases that match TRBD2. Trimming took 3 bases from V and 6 from J; bases not matched to a gene: 8. CDR3 length: 14 amino acids. In germline, CDR1 is SGDLS, CDR2 YYNGEE.